These T cell receptor beta chains were read from a single sample in a study of blood T cell repertoires in COVID-19. Profiled with immunoSEQ multiplex PCR; TCRdb holds only in-frame clones, not every one. The table has around 170,000 clones, around nine tenths seen once. Sequenced sample: peripheral blood. The receptor set was obtained from a man aged 55 to 70 with COVID-19, enrolled during active disease. The CDR3 runs from the conserved cysteine through the conserved F or W. Each record gives: V gene, J gene, D gene, clone size, CDR3 protein, CDR3 DNA. A D gene is named only where the DNA matches it firmly. Only some rows state a clone size, as once, few, many or a class for expanded clones.

TRBV19,TRBJ1-5,TRBD1,-,CASDRQGLFNQPQHF,TGTGCCAGTGATAGACAGGGACTCTTCAATCAGCCCCAGCATTTT
TRBV4-3,TRBJ2-7,TRBD1,once,CASSRQGSGYEQYF,TGCGCCAGCAGCCGACAGGGGTCAGGGTACGAGCAGTACTTC
TRBV29-1,TRBJ1-2,-,-,CSVAGGRYGYTF,TGCAGCGTAGCCGGGGGTCGCTATGGCTACACCTTC
TRBV3-1/TRBV3-2,TRBJ1-1,TRBD1,-,CASSLRQGEAFF,TGTGCCAGCAGCCTGCGACAGGGTGAAGCTTTCTTT
TRBV5-1,TRBJ2-7,-,-,CASSLTRVDDEQYF,TGCGCCAGCAGCCTCACCAGGGTGGACGACGAGCAGTACTTC
TRBV5-1,TRBJ1-2,TRBD1,-,CASKGQPEYDYGYTF,TGCGCCAGCAAGGGACAGCCTGAATATGACTATGGCTACACCTTC
TRBV2,TRBJ1-2,TRBD1,-,CASSEIGTVNYGYTF,TGTGCCAGCAGTGAAATCGGGACAGTTAACTATGGCTACACCTTC
TRBV27,TRBJ2-1,-,-,CASSLRNTGISSYNEQFF,TGTGCCAGCAGTTTGAGGAATACAGGCATTAGCTCCTACAATGAGCAGTTCTTC
TRBV18,TRBJ1-4,-,-,CASSPPPGAEKLFF,TGTGCCAGCTCACCACCTCCGGGTGCGGAAAAACTGTTTTTT
TRBV7-9,TRBJ2-7,TRBD2,-,CASSLAPHPGGGLREQYF,TGTGCCAGCAGCTTAGCCCCTCACCCGGGCGGGGGGTTGAGGGAGCAGTACTTC
TRBV28,TRBJ1-5,TRBD1,-,CASSQTGTAVGFNQPQHF,TGTGCCAGCAGCCAAACCGGGACAGCTGTTGGATTTAATCAGCCCCAGCATTTT
TRBV10-3,TRBJ1-2,-,-,CATGGGVNYGYTF,TGTGCCACAGGTGGCGGGGTTAACTATGGCTACACCTTC
TRBV4-3,TRBJ2-7,TRBD1,-,CASSPKGQVLPYEQYF,TGCGCCAGCAGCCCTAAAGGACAGGTCTTACCCTACGAGCAGTACTTC
TRBV6-5,TRBJ2-5,-,once,CASSHYQGRETQYF,TGTGCCAGCAGTCACTACCAGGGCCGTGAGACCCAGTACTTC
TRBV24-1,TRBJ2-7,-,-,CATSDGALTYEQYF,TGTGCCACCAGTGATGGGGCTTTGACCTACGAGCAGTACTTC
TRBV24-1,TRBJ1-2,-,once,CATSDYRINYGYTF,TGTGCCACCAGTGACTACAGGATCAACTATGGCTACACCTTC
TRBV27,TRBJ1-2,-,once,CASRDRYYGYTF,TGTGCCAGCAGGGACAGATACTATGGCTACACCTTC
TRBV24-1,TRBJ2-7,TRBD2,-,CATSGSGGRPTEQYF,TGTGCCACCAGTGGTTCGGGCGGGAGGCCCACCGAGCAGTACTTC
TRBV7-3,TRBJ2-3,TRBD2,-,CASSLGLAGVQDTQYF,TGTGCCAGCAGTCTAGGACTAGCGGGAGTACAAGATACGCAGTATTTT
TRBV2,TRBJ1-2,TRBD1,once,CASAPGQGVGGYTF,TGTGCCAGCGCACCGGGACAGGGGGTAGGTGGCTACACCTTC
TRBV19,TRBJ1-1,TRBD1,-,CASSSPGTGGTEAFF,TGTGCCAGCTCTTCACCGGGGACAGGGGGCACTGAAGCTTTCTTT
TRBV28,TRBJ2-6,TRBD1,-,CASSRKQGAVSGANVLTF,TGTGCCAGCAGCCGAAAACAGGGGGCTGTCTCTGGGGCCAACGTCCTGACTTTC
TRBV19,TRBJ1-2,TRBD1,-,CASSLRGQGEYGGYTF,TGTGCCAGTAGCCTCCGCGGACAGGGAGAATACGGTGGCTACACCTTC